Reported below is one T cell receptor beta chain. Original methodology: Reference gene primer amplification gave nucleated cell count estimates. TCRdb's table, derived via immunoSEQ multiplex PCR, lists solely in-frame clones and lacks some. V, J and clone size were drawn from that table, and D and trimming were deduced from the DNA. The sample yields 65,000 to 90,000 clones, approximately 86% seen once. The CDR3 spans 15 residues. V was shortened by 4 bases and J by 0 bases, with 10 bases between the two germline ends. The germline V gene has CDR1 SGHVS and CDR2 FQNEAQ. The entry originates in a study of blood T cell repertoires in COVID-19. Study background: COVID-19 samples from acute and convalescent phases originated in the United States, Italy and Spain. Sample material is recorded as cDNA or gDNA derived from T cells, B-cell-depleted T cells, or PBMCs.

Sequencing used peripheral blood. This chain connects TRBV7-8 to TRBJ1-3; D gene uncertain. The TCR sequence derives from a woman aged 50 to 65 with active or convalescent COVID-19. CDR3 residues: CASSSGVNSGNTIYF. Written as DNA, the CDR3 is TGTGCCAGCAGCTCCGGGGTTAACTCTGGAAACACCATATATTTT.